The 21 T cell receptor beta chains below all came from one sample that was sequenced in a study of early T cells in non-severe SARS-CoV-2 infection. Each CDR3 protein is one row after TCRdb ran MiXCR on the 5' RACE reads. The data show over 30,000 distinct CDR3 sequences, roughly 5.7% seen once. Source material: whole blood. Receptor source: an adult who was a healthcare worker with PCR-confirmed SARS-CoV-2 infection or an uninfected control (not recorded which).

This clonotype has only a few counts. The chain carries TRBV7-3 and TRBJ2-6; D gene ambiguous. The germline gives CDR1 SGHTA, CDR2 FQGTGA. Trimming stripped 0 bases from V and 0 bases from J, with 6 bases between. This CDR3 contains 16 residues. The CDR3 here is CASSLTGRSGANVLTF. The CDR3, as DNA: TGTGCCAGCAGCTTAACAGGGCGCTCTGGGGCCAACGTCCTGACTTTC. The variable domain in full, completed from reference TRBV7-3 and TRBJ2-6, reads GAGVSQTPSNKVTEKGKYVELRCDPISGHTALYWYRQSLGQGPEFLIYFQGTGAADDSGLPNDRFFAVRPEGSVSTLKIQRTERGDSAVYLCASSLTGRSGANVLTFGAGSRLTVL.

J is TRBJ2-5 and V is TRBV10-3; a possible D gene is TRBD1 (6 bases). The CDR3 has 13 amino acids. Per germline, CDR1 ENHRY and CDR2 SYGVKD. Trimming left V 4 bases short and J 2 bases short, with 8 bases between. In nucleotides, the CDR3 is TGTGCCATCAGTGGGGGGCTTCAAGAGACCCAGTACTTC. Protein sequence: CAISGGLQETQYF.

This clonotype is medium-sized (0.01 to 0.1%) by share. In DNA form, the CDR3 reads TGTGCCAGCAGTTTAGGGCAGAACACTGAAGCTTTCTTT. Amino acids: CASSLGQNTEAFF. This chain links TRBV12-3 or TRBV12-4 with TRBJ1-1; no clear D gene. V lost 1 base to trimming and J lost 1 base, with 4 bases between them. The CDR3 covers 13 residues.

This clonotype was counted at least ten times. The chain couples TRBV30 to TRBJ1-2, with D uncertain. The germline V gene has CDR1 GTSNPN and CDR2 SVGIG (reference sequence). Trimming pared 5 bases from V and 8 bases from J, leaving 12 bases between. CDR3 length: 11 amino acids. In nucleotides, the CDR3 is TGTGCCTGGGGAGTTCATTTCGGCTACACCTTC. Amino acids: CAWGVHFGYTF.

The table lists this clonotype with many counts. This rearrangement joins TRBV30 to TRBJ2-2; no clear D. The CDR3 is made up of 13 amino acids. The V and J ends lost 5 bases and 2 bases respectively, with 9 bases between them. Germline V gene lookup returns CDR1 GTSNPN and CDR2 SVGIG (reference sequence). The CDR3 coding sequence is TGTGCCTGGTCCCCGTCTAACACCGGGGAGCTGTTTTTT. This codes for CAWSPSNTGELFF.

This chain uses TRBV11-2 with TRBJ2-7; weak D call: TRBD1 (5 bases). This CDR3 has 15 residues. Germline V gene sequence: CDR1 SGHAT, CDR2 FQNNGV. Trimming removed 1 base at V and 0 bases at J, with 10 bases between. The CDR3 here is CASSLGQISSYEQYF. CDR3 nucleotides: TGTGCCAGCAGCTTAGGACAGATTAGCTCCTACGAGCAGTACTTC.

This clonotype was seen many times. V and J are TRBV7-2 and TRBJ2-3; no definite D call. V was clipped by 3 bases and J by 2 bases, with 15 bases between them. Germline CDR1 reads SGHTA; CDR2 reads FQGNSA. This CDR3 spans 16 amino acids. The CDR3 region has the DNA TGTGCCAGCAGCTTTTCCCCTCTAGGCTACACAGATACGCAGTATTTT. Residues: CASSFSPLGYTDTQYF.

This clonotype was counted only a few times. This rearrangement joins TRBV11-2 to TRBJ2-3; 9 bases map to TRBD1. V lost 4 bases and J lost 10; bases outside the gene matches: 12. CDR1 is SGHAT and CDR2 is FQNNGV in the germline V gene. The CDR3 totals 15 residues. The chain's CDR3 is CASSSVPGQGQAQYF. DNA of the CDR3: TGTGCCAGCAGCTCAGTCCCGGGACAGGGACAGGCGCAGTATTTT.

This chain uses TRBV28 with TRBJ2-4; D might be TRBD1 (6 bases). Germline V CDR1 and CDR2: MDHEN, SYDVKM. The CDR3 has 14 amino acids. V was cut by 4 bases and J by 7 bases, with 14 bases left in between. The CDR3 is CASSSPGTLNIQYF. The CDR3 DNA follows: TGTGCCAGCAGTTCCCCCGGGACACTTAACATTCAGTACTTC.

This clonotype was seen at least ten times. The chain links TRBV30 to TRBJ2-1; D could derive from TRBD1 or TRBD2 (5 bases each). The V gene's germline CDR1 is GTSNPN and CDR2 SVGIG (reference sequence). The V end lost 3 bases, the J end lost 9 bases, and 21 bases lay between the germline ends. CDR3 size: 15 residues. The CDR3 spells CAWRKRTGPYREQFF. The CDR3 region has the DNA TGTGCCTGGAGAAAGAGAACGGGACCCTACCGTGAGCAGTTCTTC.

This clonotype was counted only a few times. The J gene is TRBJ2-7, the V gene TRBV20-1, with D uncertain. The CDR3 is 11 amino acids. Trimming pared 3 bases from V and 4 bases from J, leaving 7 bases between. CDR1 and CDR2 from the germline V gene are DFQATT and SNEGSKA (reference sequence). CDR3 DNA: TGCAGTGCTAGTGACCCTTACGAGCAGTACTTC. The encoded protein is CSASDPYEQYF.

The rearrangement joins TRBV15 to TRBJ2-7; D may correspond to TRBD1 or TRBD2 (5 bases each). The CDR3 length is 15 residues. The V gene's germline CDR1 is LNHNV and CDR2 YYDKDF (reference sequence). V lost 2 bases and J lost 3, with 14 bases in between. The CDR3 loop is CATSRTRDGRYEQYF. The CDR3 DNA follows: TGTGCCACCAGCAGAACACGGGACGGCCGCTACGAGCAGTACTTC.

This clonotype appeared a few times. The rearrangement joins TRBV7-2 to TRBJ2-3; 7 bases map to TRBD1. The V and J ends lost 5 bases and 0 bases, in that order; junction bases with no gene match: 2. This CDR3 contains 14 residues. Looked up from germline, CDR1 is SGHTA and CDR2 is FQGNSA. This CDR3 reads CASSPQGSTDTQYF. As DNA, the CDR3 is TGTGCCAGCAGCCCACAGGGGAGCACAGATACGCAGTATTTT.

This clonotype was picked up many times. The chain has TRBV18 and TRBJ2-5; no definite D call. Germline loops: CDR1 KGHSH, CDR2 LQKENI. CDR3 size: 13 residues. V was trimmed by 6 bases and J by 5 bases, leaving 13 bases between them. DNA of the CDR3: TGTGCCAGCTCCCAAGGGAATGCGGAGACCCAGTACTTC. Translation gives CASSQGNAETQYF.

This clonotype was counted many times. CDR3 DNA: TGTGCCAGCTCACCTCGACAGGGGAACTATGGCTACACCTTC. It translates to CASSPRQGNYGYTF. The V call is TRBV18, the J call TRBJ1-2; 8 bases are shared with TRBD1. Germline V gene data show CDR1 as KGHSH and CDR2 as LQKENI. The CDR3 has 14 residues. J lost 2 bases, V lost 3 bases, and 2 bases had no gene match.

This chain connects TRBV12-3 or TRBV12-4 to TRBJ1-6; D remains unclear. There are 15 residues in the CDR3. V was shortened by 2 bases and J by 5 bases, with 10 bases between the two germline ends. The CDR3 reads CASSLPLMNNSPLHF. The CDR3 nucleotides read TGTGCCAGCAGTTTACCCCTGATGAATAATTCACCCCTCCACTTT.

This clonotype has a count of ten or more. This chain connects TRBV20-1 to TRBJ1-5; 10 bases map to TRBD1. The V gene's germline CDR1 is DFQATT and CDR2 SNEGSKA (reference sequence). This CDR3 spans 14 amino acids. The V and J ends lost 2 bases and 5 bases, in that order; junction bases with no gene match: 3. CDR3: CSARRQGADQPQHF. The CDR3 bases are TGCAGTGCTAGAAGACAGGGGGCCGATCAGCCCCAGCATTTT.

This clonotype was detected ten times or more. CDR3: CASSLRVGGYTF. The CDR3 coding sequence is TGTGCCAGCAGTTTAAGGGTAGGAGGCTACACCTTC. J is TRBJ1-2 and V is TRBV12-3 or TRBV12-4; D unclear. The CDR3 is 12 residues long. Trimming shortened V by 2 bases and J by 8 bases, and 9 bases separated the two germline ends.

The sample holds many counts of this clonotype. This sequence joins TRBV9 and TRBJ1-1, with D possibly being TRBD1 (5 bases). The V gene's germline CDR1 is SGDLS and CDR2 YYNGEE. There are 14 residues in the CDR3. Trimming took off 4 bases at V and 0 bases at J, with 10 bases between the two ends. The CDR3 bases are TGTGCCAGCAGCCCCAGACAGCTGAACACTGAAGCTTTCTTT. Translating gives CASSPRQLNTEAFF.

This clonotype was detected ten times or more. V is TRBV12-3 or TRBV12-4 and J is TRBJ2-1; D remains ambiguous. The CDR3 totals 13 residues. The V end was cut by 1 base, the J end by 9 bases, with 10 bases between. Here the CDR3 reads CASSLGLKGEQFF. DNA for the CDR3: TGTGCCAGCAGTTTAGGACTTAAGGGTGAGCAGTTCTTC.

In its sample, this clonotype was seen many times. The chain uses TRBV7-2 and TRBJ2-1; D may be TRBD2 (7 bases). The V gene lost 5 bases and the J gene lost 6 bases, with 14 bases spanning the gap. Germline values: CDR1 SGHTA, CDR2 FQGNSA. The CDR3 is 14 amino acids. The CDR3 sequence is CASSLFGGLNEQFF. The DNA of the CDR3 is TGTGCCAGCAGCCTTTTCGGGGGGCTCAATGAGCAGTTCTTC.